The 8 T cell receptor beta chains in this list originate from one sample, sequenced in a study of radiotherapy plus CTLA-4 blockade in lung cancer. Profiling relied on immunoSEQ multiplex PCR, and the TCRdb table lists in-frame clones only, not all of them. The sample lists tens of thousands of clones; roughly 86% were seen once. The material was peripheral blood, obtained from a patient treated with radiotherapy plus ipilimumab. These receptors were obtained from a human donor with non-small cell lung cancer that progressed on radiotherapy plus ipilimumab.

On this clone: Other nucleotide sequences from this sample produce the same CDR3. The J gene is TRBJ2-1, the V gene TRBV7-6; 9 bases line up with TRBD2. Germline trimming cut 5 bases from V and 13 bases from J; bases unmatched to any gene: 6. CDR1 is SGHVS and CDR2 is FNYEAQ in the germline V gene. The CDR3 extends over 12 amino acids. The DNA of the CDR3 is TGTGCCAGCAGCCCGCTAGCGGGACCCCAGTTCTTC. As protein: CASSPLAGPQFF.

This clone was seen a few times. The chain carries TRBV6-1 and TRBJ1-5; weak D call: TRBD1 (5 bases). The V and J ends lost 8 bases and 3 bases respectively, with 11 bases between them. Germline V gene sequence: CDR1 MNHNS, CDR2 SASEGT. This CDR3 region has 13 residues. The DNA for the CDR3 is TGTGCCAGCCAGATCAGGGACAATCAGCCCCAGCATTTT. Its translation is CASQIRDNQPQHF.

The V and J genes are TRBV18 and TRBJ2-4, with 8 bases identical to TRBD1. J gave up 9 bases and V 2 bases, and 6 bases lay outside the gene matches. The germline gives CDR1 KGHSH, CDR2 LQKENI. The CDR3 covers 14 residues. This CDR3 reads CASSPLGTGSIQYF. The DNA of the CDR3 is TGTGCCAGCTCACCATTGGGGACAGGAAGCATTCAGTACTTC. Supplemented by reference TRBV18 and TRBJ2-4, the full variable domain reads NAGVMQNPRHLVRRRGQEARLRCSPMKGHSHVYWYRQLPEEGLKFMVYLQKENIIDESGMPKERFSAEFPKEGPSILRIQQVVRGDSAAYFCASSPLGTGSIQYFGAGTRLSVL.

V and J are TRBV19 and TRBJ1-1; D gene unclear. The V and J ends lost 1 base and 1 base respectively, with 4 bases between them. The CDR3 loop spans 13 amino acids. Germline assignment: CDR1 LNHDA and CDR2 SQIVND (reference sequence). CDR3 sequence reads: CASSIGQNTEAFF. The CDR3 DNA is TGTGCCAGTAGTATAGGACAGAACACTGAAGCTTTCTTT.

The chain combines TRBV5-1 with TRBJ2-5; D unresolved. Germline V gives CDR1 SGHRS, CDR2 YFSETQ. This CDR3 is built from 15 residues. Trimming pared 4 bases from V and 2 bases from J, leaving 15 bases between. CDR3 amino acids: CASSPHGEWQETQYF. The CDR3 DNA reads TGCGCCAGCAGCCCCCATGGAGAATGGCAAGAGACCCAGTACTTC.

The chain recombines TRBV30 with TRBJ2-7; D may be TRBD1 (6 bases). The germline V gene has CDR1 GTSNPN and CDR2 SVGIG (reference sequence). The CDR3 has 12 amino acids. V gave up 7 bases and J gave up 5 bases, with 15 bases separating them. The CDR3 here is CASLIQGDEQYF. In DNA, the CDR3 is TGTGCCTCCCTTATACAGGGAGACGAGCAGTACTTC.

The CDR3 region is CASSGGTHYGYTF. CDR3 nucleotides: TGTGCCAGCAGCGGAGGGACTCACTATGGCTACACCTTC. The genes are TRBV2 and TRBJ1-2, with a tentative D call TRBD1 (5 bases). V lost 6 bases and J 3 bases, leaving 11 bases between the germline ends. The germline CDR1 and CDR2 sequences are SNHLY and FYNNEI. This CDR3 spans 13 amino acids.

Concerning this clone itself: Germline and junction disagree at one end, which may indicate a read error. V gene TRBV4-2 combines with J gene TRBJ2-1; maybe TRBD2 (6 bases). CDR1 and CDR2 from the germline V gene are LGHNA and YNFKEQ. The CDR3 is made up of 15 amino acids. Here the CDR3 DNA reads TGTGCCAGCAGCCCAGGCTGGGACTCCTCCAATGAGCAGTTCTTC. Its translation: CASSPGWDSSNEQFF.